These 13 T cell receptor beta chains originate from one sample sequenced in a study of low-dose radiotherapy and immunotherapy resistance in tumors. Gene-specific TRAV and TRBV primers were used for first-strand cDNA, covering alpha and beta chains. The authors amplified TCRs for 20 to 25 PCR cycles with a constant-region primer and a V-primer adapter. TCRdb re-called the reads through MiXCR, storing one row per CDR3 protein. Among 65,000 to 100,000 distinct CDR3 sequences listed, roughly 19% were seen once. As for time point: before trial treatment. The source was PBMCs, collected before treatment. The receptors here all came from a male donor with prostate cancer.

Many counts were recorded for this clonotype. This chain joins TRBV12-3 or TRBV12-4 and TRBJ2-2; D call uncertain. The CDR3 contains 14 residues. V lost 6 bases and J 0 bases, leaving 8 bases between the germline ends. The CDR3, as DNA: TGTGCCAGCAGATTGACACCGAACACCGGGGAGCTGTTTTTT. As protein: CASRLTPNTGELFF.

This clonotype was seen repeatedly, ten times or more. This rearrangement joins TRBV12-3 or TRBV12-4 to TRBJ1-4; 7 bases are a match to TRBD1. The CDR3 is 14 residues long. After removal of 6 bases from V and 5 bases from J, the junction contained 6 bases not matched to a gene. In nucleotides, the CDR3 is TGTGCCAGCAGCAGACAGGGCCCCAATGAAAAACTGTTTTTT. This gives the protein CASSRQGPNEKLFF.

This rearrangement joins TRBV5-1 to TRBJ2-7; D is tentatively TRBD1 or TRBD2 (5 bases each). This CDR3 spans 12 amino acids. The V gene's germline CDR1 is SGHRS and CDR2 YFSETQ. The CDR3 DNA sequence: TGCGCAAGAAGCTTGGTGGGGGATGAGCAGTACTTC. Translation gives CARSLVGDEQYF.

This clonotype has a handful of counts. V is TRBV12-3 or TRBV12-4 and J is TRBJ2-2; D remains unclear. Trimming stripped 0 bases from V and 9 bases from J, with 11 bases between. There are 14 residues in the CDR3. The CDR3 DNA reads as TGTGCCAGCAGTTTAGCCAGCTTTCACCGGGAGCTGTTTTTT. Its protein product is CASSLASFHRELFF.

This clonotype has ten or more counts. The CDR3 region is CSAPRDNGYTF. The CDR3 nucleotides are TGCAGTGCACCCCGGGACAACGGCTACACCTTC. The rearrangement uses TRBV20-1 and TRBJ1-2, with D perhaps TRBD1 (6 bases). This CDR3 is built from 11 residues. CDR1 and CDR2 (germline): DFQATT, SNEGSKA (reference sequence). Trimming took 6 bases from V and 8 from J, leaving 13 bases between them.

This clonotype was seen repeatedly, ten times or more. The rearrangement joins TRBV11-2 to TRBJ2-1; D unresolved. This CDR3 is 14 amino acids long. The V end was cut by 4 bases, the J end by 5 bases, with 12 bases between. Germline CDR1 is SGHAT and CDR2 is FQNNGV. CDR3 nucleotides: TGTGCCAGCAGCTCCCGACTGAAGAACAATGAGCAGTTCTTC. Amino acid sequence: CASSSRLKNNEQFF. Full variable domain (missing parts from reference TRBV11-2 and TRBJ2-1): EAGVAQSPRYKIIEKRQSVAFWCNPISGHATLYWYQQILGQGPKLLIQFQNNGVVDDSQLPKDRFSAERLKGVDSTLKIQPAKLEDSAVYLCASSSRLKNNEQFFGPGTRLTVL.

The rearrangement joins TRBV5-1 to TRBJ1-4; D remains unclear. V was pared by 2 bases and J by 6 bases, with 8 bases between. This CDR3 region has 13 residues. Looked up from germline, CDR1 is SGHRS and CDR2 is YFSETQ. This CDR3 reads CASSLSPDEKLFF. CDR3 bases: TGCGCCAGCAGCTTAAGTCCTGATGAAAAACTGTTTTTT.

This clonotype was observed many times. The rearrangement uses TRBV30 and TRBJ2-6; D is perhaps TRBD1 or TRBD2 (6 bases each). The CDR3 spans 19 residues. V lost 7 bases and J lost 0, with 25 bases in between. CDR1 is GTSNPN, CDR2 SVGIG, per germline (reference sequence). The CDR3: CASNRLRGPYDSGANVLTF. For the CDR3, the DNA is TGTGCCTCAAACCGGTTACGGGGGCCCTACGACTCTGGGGCCAACGTCCTGACTTTC.

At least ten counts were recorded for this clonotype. The DNA of the CDR3 is TGTGCCAGCAGTTTACCCCGACTCGACACCGGGGAGCTGTTTTTT. Translated, it gives CASSLPRLDTGELFF. The V gene is TRBV28, the J gene TRBJ2-2, with D hard to call. Between the trimmed V and J ends, which lost 2 bases and 3 bases, there was a span of 10 bases. Looked up from germline, CDR1 is MDHEN and CDR2 is SYDVKM. This CDR3 contains 15 residues.

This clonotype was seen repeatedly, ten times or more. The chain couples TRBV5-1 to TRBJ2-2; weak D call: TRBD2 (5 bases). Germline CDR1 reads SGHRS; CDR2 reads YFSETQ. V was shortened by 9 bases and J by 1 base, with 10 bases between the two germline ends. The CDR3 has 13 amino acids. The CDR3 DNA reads TGCGCCACCCCGGGGAAGAACACCGGGGAGCTGTTTTTT. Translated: CATPGKNTGELFF.

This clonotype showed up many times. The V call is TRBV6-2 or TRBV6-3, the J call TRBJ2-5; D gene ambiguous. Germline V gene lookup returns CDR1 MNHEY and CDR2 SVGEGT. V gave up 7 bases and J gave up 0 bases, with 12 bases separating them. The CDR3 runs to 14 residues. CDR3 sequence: CASKRNGHQETQYF. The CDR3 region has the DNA TGTGCCAGCAAACGTAACGGACACCAAGAGACCCAGTACTTC.

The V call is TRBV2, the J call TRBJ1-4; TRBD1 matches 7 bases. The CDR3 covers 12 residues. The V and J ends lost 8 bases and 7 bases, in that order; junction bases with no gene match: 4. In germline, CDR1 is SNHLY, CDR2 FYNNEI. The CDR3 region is CASRGGLEKLFF. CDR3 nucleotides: TGTGCCAGCCGAGGGGGCCTTGAAAAACTGTTTTTT.

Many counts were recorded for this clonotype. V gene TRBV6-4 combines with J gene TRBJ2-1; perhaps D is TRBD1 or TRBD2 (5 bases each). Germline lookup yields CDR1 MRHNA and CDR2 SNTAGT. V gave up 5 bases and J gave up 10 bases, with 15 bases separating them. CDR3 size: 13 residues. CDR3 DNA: TGTGCCAGCAGTCCCGGGACCGCACGCGAGCAGTTCTTC. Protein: CASSPGTAREQFF.